Listed below are T cell receptor beta chains from one sample, sequenced in a study of cytomegalovirus exposure and HLA in healthy donors. Here immunoSEQ multiplex PCR was the method, and the copy in TCRdb shows in-frame clones only, minus some. The sample lists 150,000 or so clones, less than 80% seen once, with 0.6% to 0.95% in the top ten. The specimen was PBMCs. The receptors were sampled from a female donor in good health and CMV-seronegative. The CDR3 runs from the conserved cysteine through the conserved F or W. The order of the fields is J gene, clone size, V gene, D gene, CDR3 protein, CDR3 DNA. The D gene is left open where the match is weak. The size of a clone is reported for some rows only, either as once, few or many, or as a class for expanded clones.

J: TRBJ2-5; size: -; V: TRBV9; D: -; CDR3: CASSVAQGQETQYF; DNA: TGTGCCAGCAGCGTAGCTCAGGGACAAGAGACCCAGTACTTC
J: TRBJ2-7; size: few; V: TRBV2; D: -; CDR3: CASGSGGFEQYF; DNA: TGTGCCAGCGGTTCAGGGGGGTTCGAGCAGTACTTC
J: TRBJ1-2; size: few; V: TRBV6-6; D: -; CDR3: CASSSPGGGYTF; DNA: TGTGCCAGCAGTTCCCCCGGGGGTGGCTACACCTTC
J: TRBJ2-7; size: few; V: TRBV4-3; D: TRBD1; CDR3: CASSQGTGTTYEQYF; DNA: TGCGCCAGCAGCCAAGGGACAGGGACCACCTACGAGCAGTACTTC
J: TRBJ2-3; size: -; V: TRBV18; D: -; CDR3: CASSPSQDTQYF; DNA: TGTGCCAGCTCACCATCGCAGGATACGCAGTATTTT
J: TRBJ1-1; size: -; V: TRBV7-9; D: -; CDR3: CASSLGGGWVDTEAFF; DNA: TGTGCCAGCAGCTTAGGAGGTGGGTGGGTTGACACTGAAGCTTTCTTT
J: TRBJ2-3; size: -; V: TRBV28; D: TRBD1; CDR3: CASHGQGGTDTQYF; DNA: TGTGCCAGTCACGGACAGGGGGGGACAGATACGCAGTATTTT
J: TRBJ2-3; size: -; V: TRBV5-1; D: TRBD2; CDR3: CASSPGTSGYTDTQYF; DNA: TGCGCCAGCAGCCCGGGGACTAGCGGGTACACAGATACGCAGTATTTT
J: TRBJ1-1; size: -; V: TRBV30; D: -; CDR3: CAWSLETSNTEAFF; DNA: TGTGCCTGGAGTTTGGAGACCTCGAACACTGAAGCTTTCTTT
J: TRBJ2-1; size: few; V: TRBV19; D: TRBD1; CDR3: CASTQTGVGEQFF; DNA: TGTGCCAGTACTCAGACAGGGGTCGGGGAGCAGTTCTTC
J: TRBJ2-7; size: -; V: TRBV11-2; D: TRBD2; CDR3: CASSPGGGGYEQYF; DNA: TGTGCCAGCAGCCCGGGGGGGGGCGGATACGAGCAGTACTTC
J: TRBJ2-3; size: -; V: TRBV4-1; D: TRBD2; CDR3: CASSQDYSSGRARGTDTQYF; DNA: TGCGCCAGCAGCCAAGATTACTCCAGCGGGAGGGCCAGGGGCACAGATACGCAGTATTTT
J: TRBJ1-6; size: -; V: TRBV4-3; D: -; CDR3: CASSQRAGGYNSPLHF; DNA: TGCGCCAGCAGCCAAAGAGCGGGAGGGTATAATTCACCCCTCCACTTT
J: TRBJ1-2; size: -; V: TRBV29-1; D: -; CDR3: CSAQPTYGYTF; DNA: TGCAGCGCTCAACCCACTTATGGCTACACCTTC
J: TRBJ1-2; size: -; V: TRBV14; D: TRBD1; CDR3: CASSQSWDRGVGGYTF; DNA: TGTGCCAGCAGCCAATCTTGGGACAGGGGTGTAGGGGGCTACACCTTC
J: TRBJ2-7; size: -; V: TRBV4-3; D: TRBD2; CDR3: CASSRALAASYEQYF; DNA: TGCGCCAGCAGCCGGGCTCTAGCGGCAAGCTACGAGCAGTACTTC
J: TRBJ2-2; size: -; V: TRBV7-2; D: TRBD2; CDR3: CASSLAPPAGGGELFF; DNA: TGTGCCAGCAGCTTAGCCCCCCCAGCGGGGGGCGGGGAGCTGTTTTTT
J: TRBJ2-3; size: once; V: TRBV29-1; D: TRBD1; CDR3: CSVRRGQGTDTQYF; DNA: TGCAGCGTGAGGCGCGGACAGGGGACAGATACGCAGTATTTT
J: TRBJ2-5; size: -; V: TRBV5-1; D: TRBD1; CDR3: CASSLTGGMETQYF; DNA: TGCGCCAGCAGCCTTACAGGGGGTATGGAGACCCAGTACTTC
J: TRBJ2-7; size: -; V: TRBV27; D: TRBD1; CDR3: CASSSYRDRGPYEQYF; DNA: TGTGCCAGCAGTTCATACCGGGACAGGGGTCCCTACGAGCAGTACTTC
J: TRBJ2-6; size: -; V: TRBV9; D: TRBD1; CDR3: CASSAGTGPNGANVLTF; DNA: TGTGCCAGCAGCGCCGGGACAGGGCCGAACGGGGCCAACGTCCTGACTTTC
J: TRBJ2-3; size: -; V: TRBV9; D: -; CDR3: CASSVGPLGADTQYF; DNA: TGTGCCAGCAGCGTAGGTCCGCTGGGCGCAGATACGCAGTATTTT
J: TRBJ1-2; size: few; V: TRBV28; D: -; CDR3: CASSLSINANYGYTF; DNA: TGTGCCAGCAGTTTATCTATCAACGCTAACTATGGCTACACCTTC
J: TRBJ1-5; size: -; V: TRBV19; D: -; CDR3: CASSTVSNQPQHF; DNA: TGTGCCAGTAGTACGGTCAGCAATCAGCCCCAGCATTTT
J: TRBJ2-1; size: once; V: TRBV6-1; D: TRBD2; CDR3: CASSARFLAGDNEQFF; DNA: TGTGCCAGCAGTGCCCGGTTCCTAGCGGGTGATAATGAGCAGTTCTTC
J: TRBJ2-5; size: few; V: TRBV27; D: -; CDR3: CASSGLTGKGGTQYF; DNA: TGTGCCAGCAGTGGTTTGACAGGGAAGGGGGGGACCCAGTACTTC
J: TRBJ2-1; size: -; V: TRBV18; D: -; CDR3: CASSPLPTGEQFF; DNA: TGTGCCAGCTCACCCCTTCCGACGGGAGAGCAGTTCTTC
J: TRBJ1-2; size: -; V: TRBV7-2; D: -; CDR3: CASTTGGSDGYTF; DNA: TGTGCCAGCACCACGGGTGGATCGGATGGCTACACCTTC
J: TRBJ2-5; size: -; V: TRBV5-8; D: -; CDR3: CASSLGTAGFQETQYF; DNA: TGTGCCAGCAGCTTGGGGACGGCGGGTTTCCAAGAGACCCAGTACTTC
J: TRBJ2-5; size: -; V: TRBV2; D: TRBD2; CDR3: CASSERAGKPQETQYF; DNA: TGTGCCAGCAGTGAACGAGCGGGAAAACCCCAAGAGACCCAGTACTTC
J: TRBJ1-5; size: few; V: TRBV19; D: TRBD1; CDR3: CASRKAGTGIQPQHF; DNA: TGTGCCAGTAGAAAGGCCGGGACAGGGATTCAGCCCCAGCATTTT
J: TRBJ2-5; size: few; V: TRBV6-1; D: -; CDR3: CASSAYAAGAGETQYF; DNA: TGTGCCAGCAGTGCTTACGCCGCGGGGGCGGGAGAGACCCAGTACTTC
J: TRBJ2-1; size: -; V: TRBV7-3; D: TRBD2; CDR3: CASSTTGTSDNEQFF; DNA: TGTGCCAGCAGCACCACCGGGACTAGCGATAATGAGCAGTTCTTC
J: TRBJ1-5; size: -; V: TRBV30; D: -; CDR3: CASSGGPGQPQHF; DNA: TGTGCCTCGAGCGGGGGGCCGGGTCAGCCCCAGCATTTT
J: TRBJ2-5; size: -; V: TRBV6-5; D: -; CDR3: CASSYSIGVEGETQYF; DNA: TGTGCCAGCAGTTACTCGATCGGGGTAGAGGGAGAGACCCAGTACTTC
J: TRBJ1-1; size: -; V: TRBV5-6; D: -; CDR3: CASSFTGRRNTEAFF; DNA: TGTGCCAGCAGCTTCACAGGGCGAAGGAACACTGAAGCTTTCTTT
J: TRBJ2-5; size: -; V: TRBV19; D: -; CDR3: CASSPVLGAGGETQYF; DNA: TGTGCCAGTAGTCCAGTCCTAGGGGCCGGAGGGGAGACCCAGTACTTC
J: TRBJ2-2; size: -; V: TRBV6-5; D: TRBD1; CDR3: CASRDRGRLPGELFF; DNA: TGTGCCAGCAGGGACAGGGGGCGGTTGCCCGGGGAGCTGTTTTTT
J: TRBJ2-7; size: -; V: TRBV9; D: TRBD2; CDR3: CASSVGGSGGASHEQYF; DNA: TGTGCCAGCAGCGTCGGGGGAAGCGGGGGGGCCTCCCACGAGCAGTACTTC
J: TRBJ2-3; size: -; V: TRBV7-2; D: -; CDR3: CASGVGLSTDTQYF; DNA: TGTGCCAGTGGGGTGGGACTGAGTACAGATACGCAGTATTTT
J: TRBJ1-2; size: -; V: TRBV18; D: -; CDR3: CASSPMEGRGNYGYTF; DNA: TGTGCCAGCTCCCCGATGGAGGGGCGGGGTAACTATGGCTACACCTTC
J: TRBJ2-5; size: -; V: TRBV5-4; D: TRBD1; CDR3: CASSLRQGLQETQYF; DNA: TGTGCCAGCAGCTTGCGACAGGGGCTCCAAGAGACCCAGTACTTC
J: TRBJ2-4; size: few; V: TRBV30; D: TRBD2; CDR3: CAWKTTAGVRNSQYF; DNA: TGTGCCTGGAAAACCACAGCGGGAGTGAGGAACAGTCAGTACTTC